Below, 11 T cell receptor beta chains from the same sample are listed, as sequenced in a study of vaccination and CD4 T cells after COVID-19. The antigens of these receptors remain unknown. Treatment meaning: approximately 9-day PBMC culture with coronavirus spike peptide pools or control peptides (ViraFEST assay). An unexposed donor provided the CD4+ T cells, which were collected before the COVID-19 pandemic (2011-2018). Cultured CD4+ T cells had their DNA profiled by the Oncomine TCR Beta short-read assay. TCRdb ran MiXCR on the PCR reads and lists one entry per CDR3 protein. The sample has about 8,800 distinct CDR3 sequences; roughly 52% are singletons. The sequenced sample was CD4+ T cells from blood, cultured in vitro. All receptors come from a human donor in good health.

This chain connects TRBV4-3 to TRBJ1-5, with D perhaps TRBD1 (6 bases). Trimming removed 0 bases from V and 9 bases from J, with 15 bases in between. Germline V gene data show CDR1 as LGHNA and CDR2 as YSLEER. The CDR3 runs 15 residues. CDR3 amino acids: CASSQDRDIGLPQHF. DNA of the CDR3: TGCGCCAGCAGCCAAGATCGGGACATCGGGTTGCCCCAGCATTTT.

This clonotype was seen once. This chain joins TRBV2 and TRBJ2-1; 7 bases line up with TRBD1. V lost 6 bases, J lost 6 bases, and 17 bases stayed unmatched. The CDR3 totals 17 residues. The germline V gene encodes CDR1 SNHLY and CDR2 FYNNEI. CDR3 residues: CASRELSRQGKGNEQFF. The CDR3 DNA reads TGTGCCAGCAGAGAGCTCTCCAGACAGGGAAAGGGCAATGAGCAGTTCTTC.

The sample holds a few counts of this clonotype. This chain connects TRBV7-2 to TRBJ2-5; D not resolved. This CDR3 contains 17 residues. Per the germline V gene, CDR1 is SGHTA and CDR2 is FQGNSA. V lost 0 bases and J 5 bases, leaving 19 bases between the germline ends. The CDR3 nucleotides read TGTGCCAGCAGCTTAGCCCAGACCTCACCCCCCCGGGAGACCCAGTACTTC. It translates to CASSLAQTSPPRETQYF. The full variable domain, in which reference TRBV7-2 and TRBJ2-5 provide the parts outside the CDR3, is GAGVSQSPSNKVTEKGKDVELRCDPISGHTALYWYRQSLGQGLEFLIYFQGNSAPDKSGLPSDRFSAERTGGSVSTLTIQRTQQEDSAVYLCASSLAQTSPPRETQYFGPGTRLLVL.

The V and J genes are TRBV19 and TRBJ2-6; 8 bases are a match to TRBD1. Unmatched junction bases numbered 5, after V lost 3 bases and J lost 1 base. Germline CDR1 LNHDA, CDR2 SQIVND (reference sequence). The CDR3 is 17 residues long. The CDR3 spells CASSMGDRGSGANVLTF. In DNA form, the CDR3 reads TGTGCCAGTAGTATGGGTGACAGGGGTTCTGGGGCCAACGTCCTGACTTTC. Filled out from reference TRBV19 and TRBJ2-6, the complete variable domain reads DGGITQSPKYLFRKEGQNVTLSCEQNLNHDAMYWYRQDPGQGLRLIYYSQIVNDFQKGDIAEGYSVSREKKESFPLTVTSAQKNPTAFYLCASSMGDRGSGANVLTFGAGSRLTVL.

This clonotype has more than one count but fewer than ten. This chain connects TRBV2 to TRBJ1-5; possibly TRBD1 for D (5 bases). V lost 6 bases, J lost 3 bases, and 12 bases lay in between. Germline V lookup: CDR1 SNHLY, CDR2 FYNNEI. CDR3 length equals 14 residues. CDR3 in DNA: TGTGCCAGCAGCGGACACCAGCCCAATCAGCCCCAGCATTTT. It codes for CASSGHQPNQPQHF.

The genes are TRBV15 and TRBJ2-1; 9 bases line up with TRBD2. This CDR3 comprises 16 residues. Looked up from germline, CDR1 is LNHNV and CDR2 is YYDKDF (reference sequence). Losses at the gene ends were 5 bases for V and 0 bases for J; bases not matched to a gene: 5. The CDR3 DNA is TGTGCCACCAGCGCAAGCGGGAGGTCCTCCTACAATGAGCAGTTCTTC. Translating it yields CATSASGRSSYNEQFF.

This clonotype was observed once. The chain links TRBV6-5 to TRBJ1-2, with D perhaps TRBD1 (5 bases). V lost 0 bases and J 8 bases, leaving 19 bases between the germline ends. The CDR3 spans 16 residues. Germline lookup yields CDR1 MNHEY and CDR2 SVGAGI. The CDR3 DNA reads TGTGCCAGCAGTTACTCGGTGGAGGGGAGGATCGAGGGCTACACCTTC. Its protein is CASSYSVEGRIEGYTF.

The chain employs TRBV6-2 or TRBV6-3 and TRBJ2-4, with TRBD1 matching 10 bases. The CDR3 length is 15 residues. From germline, CDR1 is MNHEY and CDR2 SVGEGT. V dropped 6 bases and J dropped 6; count of bases not matched to a gene: 8. Written as DNA, the CDR3 is TGTGCCAGCAGGTCATTTGGGGACAGGGGAAACATTCAGTACTTC. Amino acid sequence: CASRSFGDRGNIQYF.

The chain carries TRBV20-1 and TRBJ2-3, with D possibly TRBD1 on 5 matching bases. CDR1 and CDR2 from the germline V gene are DFQATT and SNEGSKA (reference sequence). The CDR3 is 13 amino acids. The V and J ends lost 4 bases and 4 bases respectively, with 12 bases between them. This CDR3 reads CSAKGLVADTQYF. The CDR3 DNA reads as TGCAGTGCTAAGGGGTTGGTCGCAGATACGCAGTATTTT.

This clonotype was counted once. The genes are TRBV4-2 and TRBJ2-7; 7 nucleotides line up with TRBD2. V was pared by 0 bases and J by 3 bases, with 5 bases of the junction left unmatched. Germline CDR1 and CDR2: LGHNA and YNFKEQ. CDR3 length: 15 amino acids. The CDR3 DNA reads as TGTGCCAGCAGCCAAGAGTGGGGGGGGAGCTACGAGCAGTACTTC. Amino acids: CASSQEWGGSYEQYF.

V usage is TRBV5-8 and J usage is TRBJ1-2, with D tentatively TRBD1 (6 bases). Trimming shortened V by 1 base and J by 3 bases, and 13 bases separated the two germline ends. The V gene's germline CDR1 is SGHTS and CDR2 YDEGEE. The CDR3 covers 15 residues. The CDR3 region is CASSLPRGGYYGYTF. The CDR3, as DNA: TGTGCCAGCAGCTTGCCGAGAGGGGGTTACTATGGCTACACCTTC.